A selection of T cell receptor beta chains follows, all from one sample in a study of graft-versus-host responses after intestinal transplantation. These receptors lack a known antigen. TCRdb's table, derived via immunoSEQ multiplex PCR, lists solely in-frame clones and lacks some. The data hold tens of thousands of clones, with approximately 94% observed a single time. The sequencing used unstimulated CD4+ T cells sorted from spleen or lymph node cells, collected before transplant. The source of these receptors is a human donor who was the organ donor for an intestinal transplant. The CDR3 runs from the conserved cysteine through the conserved F or W. The order of the fields is D gene, J gene, clone size, V gene, CDR3 DNA, CDR3 protein. A D gene is named only where the DNA matches it firmly. Clone size is given for some rows only: seen once, a few or many times, or a class if the clone is expanded.

>TRBD1|TRBJ1-2|-|TRBV18
TGTGCCAGCTCAGGAGTTGGGACAGACTCTTTTGGCTACACCTTC
CASSGVGTDSFGYTF
>-|TRBJ2-1|-|TRBV5-8
TGTGCCAGCAGAACGGGGAGCTCCTACAATGAGCAGTTCTTC
CASRTGSSYNEQFF
>TRBD2|TRBJ2-5|-|TRBV2
TGTGCCAGCAGTGAACAGAGTCTAGCGGGGACCAATCCGACCCAGTACTTC
CASSEQSLAGTNPTQYF
>-|TRBJ1-5|once|TRBV5-6
TGTGCCAGCAGCTTGTCCGTAGGGAATAGCAATCAGCCCCAGCATTTT
CASSLSVGNSNQPQHF
>-|TRBJ2-2|-|TRBV7-9
TGTGCCAGCAGCTTAGGGAAGACACCTTTAACCGGGGAGCTGTTTTTT
CASSLGKTPLTGELFF
>TRBD1|TRBJ2-1|-|TRBV10-3
TGTGCCATCACCCCGGGACAGGGAAGCCCTGAGCAGTTCTTC
CAITPGQGSPEQFF
>TRBD2|TRBJ2-7|once|TRBV29-1
TGCAGCGTTGAAAAAGGGACTAGCGGGGGAAAGCAGTACTTC
CSVEKGTSGGKQYF
>-|TRBJ2-3|-|TRBV6-1
TGTGCCAGTGCTAGGGGCACAGATACGCAGTATTTT
CASARGTDTQYF
>TRBD1|TRBJ1-4|-|TRBV5-1
TGCGCCAGCAGCAAAGGGACAGGAGATAATGAAAAACTGTTTTTT
CASSKGTGDNEKLFF
>-|TRBJ1-2|once|TRBV5-1
TGCGCCAGCAGCTTGGGAACGTCTGGGGCCGCTGGCTACACCTTC
CASSLGTSGAAGYTF
>TRBD2|TRBJ2-3|-|TRBV2
TGTGCCAGCAGACTAGCGGGGGTTGCAGATACGCAGTATTTT
CASRLAGVADTQYF
>TRBD1|TRBJ1-4|-|TRBV18
TGTGCCAGCTCACTACGTCCGGGACAGATAAATGAAAAACTGTTTTTT
CASSLRPGQINEKLFF
>-|TRBJ2-7|-|TRBV6-1
TGTGCCAGCAGTGGGGGTGACTACGAGCAGTACTTC
CASSGGDYEQYF
>-|TRBJ2-7|-|TRBV7-5
TGTGTCAGAAGCTTAAGCTACCCCGACAGGTACGTTGCCTACGAGCAGTACTTC
CVRSLSYPDRYVAYEQYF
>-|TRBJ1-2|-|TRBV6-5
TGTGCCAGCAGTTACCTCGGACAGACCTATGGCTACACCTTC
CASSYLGQTYGYTF
>-|TRBJ1-1|-|TRBV7-9
TGTGCCAGCAGCTTAGCGTTTTCTTCAGGGCTCACTGAAGCTTTCTTT
CASSLAFSSGLTEAFF
>-|TRBJ1-4|once|TRBV6-6
TGTGCCAGCAGGCGGTCATCCGCTAGTGAAAAACTGTTTTTT
CASRRSSASEKLFF
>-|TRBJ1-1|-|TRBV6-6
TGTGCCAGCACCATAAAAGGGTACACTGAAGCTTTCTTT
CASTIKGYTEAFF
>-|TRBJ2-7|-|TRBV11-2
TGTGCCAGCAGCTTTGACAGAAACTACGAGCAGTACTTC
CASSFDRNYEQYF
>-|TRBJ2-6|-|TRBV7-6
TGTGCCAGCAGCTTAAGTTGGGGGAGTAAATTGGGGGCCAACGTCCTGACTTTC
CASSLSWGSKLGANVLTF
>-|TRBJ2-6|-|TRBV5-1
TGCGCCAGCAGCTTGGAACGGCAGTCTGGGGCCAACGTCCTGACTTTC
CASSLERQSGANVLTF
>TRBD1|TRBJ1-5|-|TRBV7-9
TGTGCCAGCAGCTTGGGGGACAGCTATCAGCCCCAGCATTTT
CASSLGDSYQPQHF
>TRBD1|TRBJ1-1|-|TRBV7-9
TGTGCCAGCAGCTTAGGTACAGGGGCCCGGTGGGGGTACACTGAAGCTTTCTTT
CASSLGTGARWGYTEAFF
>-|TRBJ2-7|-|TRBV9
TGTGCCAGCAGCGTAGAGCAGGGGCCCTCCTACGAGCAGTACTTC
CASSVEQGPSYEQYF
>TRBD1|TRBJ1-3|-|TRBV28
TGTGCCAGCAGTTTGGTCGGACAGGGCTCTGGAAACACCATATATTTT
CASSLVGQGSGNTIYF
>-|TRBJ1-2|-|TRBV28
TGTGCCAGCAGTTTCGGCCAAACCCGAGTAGGGATCTATGGCTACACCTTC
CASSFGQTRVGIYGYTF
>TRBD1|TRBJ1-6|-|TRBV6-1
TGTGCCAGCTCGACAGGGATGGAGGCACCCCTCCACTTT
CASSTGMEAPLHF
>TRBD2|TRBJ2-1|-|TRBV6-6
TGTGCCAGCAGTTATAGGCTAGCGGGGGAGTACAATGAGCAGTTCTTC
CASSYRLAGEYNEQFF
>-|TRBJ2-1|-|TRBV9
TGTGCCAGCAGCGGGCACAATGAGCAGTTCTTC
CASSGHNEQFF
>-|TRBJ2-7|-|TRBV2
TGTGCCAGCACTGGGCAGCCGTACGAGCAGTACTTC
CASTGQPYEQYF
>TRBD1|TRBJ1-5|once|TRBV28
TGTGCCAGCAGTTTCGGGGACAGAGACAATCAGCCCCAGCATTTT
CASSFGDRDNQPQHF
>-|TRBJ2-3|-|TRBV5-4
TGTGCCAGCGGCTTAGTTGCGGGTGGGCTTGTAGATACGCAGTATTTT
CASGLVAGGLVDTQYF
>-|TRBJ1-1|-|TRBV6-1
TGTGCCAGCCTGGGAAGGTTGACTGAAGCTTTCTTT
CASLGRLTEAFF
>-|TRBJ2-3|-|TRBV9
TGTGCCAGCAGCGTAGCAGTTCTAGGCACAGATACGCAGTATTTT
CASSVAVLGTDTQYF
>-|TRBJ2-3|-|TRBV7-3
TGTGCCAGCAGCCACGGCCAAGATACGCAGTATTTT
CASSHGQDTQYF